These 27 T cell receptor beta chains were all obtained from the same sample, sequenced in a study of cytomegalovirus exposure and HLA in healthy donors. The PCR made use of 60 Vbeta and 13 Jbeta primers. Libraries were prepared by immunoSEQ multiplex PCR; TCRdb keeps only in-frame clonotypes and omits some of them. There are tens of thousands of clones in the sample; around 78% occur only once, and 3.5% to 5.5% lies in the top ten. Sequenced input: PBMCs. The receptors here all came from a woman aged 40 to 55 in good health and CMV-seropositive.

V and J are TRBV7-9 and TRBJ2-3; 9 bases line up with TRBD2. The J segment lost 3 bases and the V segment lost 5 bases, leaving 9 bases of the junction unmatched. The CDR3 runs to 16 residues. CDR1 and CDR2 (germline): SEHNR, FQNEAQ (reference sequence). The CDR3 coding sequence is TGTGCCAGCAGCCCCCTAGCGGGATCGGGTACAGATACGCAGTATTTT. Translating it yields CASSPLAGSGTDTQYF. Full variable domain (rest looked up from reference TRBV7-9 and TRBJ2-3): DTGVSQNPRHKITKRGQNVTFRCDPISEHNRLYWYRQTLGQGPEFLTYFQNEAQLEKSRLLSDRFSAERPKGSFSTLEIQRTEQGDSAMYLCASSPLAGSGTDTQYFGPGTRLTVL.

The chain uses TRBV7-8 and TRBJ1-1, with TRBD1 as a possible D gene (6 bases). Germline V CDR1 and CDR2: SGHVS, FQNEAQ. The CDR3 runs to 13 residues. The V and J ends lost 5 bases and 11 bases respectively, with 18 bases between them. For the CDR3, the DNA is TGTGCCAGCAGCCCAATACAGGGTTTGTTCGCTTTCTTT. Encoded protein: CASSPIQGLFAFF.

This sequence joins TRBV11-2 and TRBJ2-5, with 8 nucleotides matching TRBD1. The CDR3 runs 14 residues. V was clipped by 5 bases and J by 2 bases; unmatched bases: 4. CDR1 is SGHAT and CDR2 is FQNNGV in the germline V gene. The DNA for the CDR3 is TGTGCCAGCAGCCCATACAGGGGGCAAGAGACCCAGTACTTC. It is translated as CASSPYRGQETQYF.

Only one count was recorded for this clone. V gene TRBV6-5 combines with J gene TRBJ2-7, with D perhaps matching TRBD2 (5 bases). The CDR3 length is 14 residues. From germline, CDR1 is MNHEY and CDR2 SVGAGI. The V end lost 2 bases, the J end lost 2 bases, and 10 bases lay between the germline ends. CDR3 region: CASSYDRGAYEQYF. CDR3 nucleotide sequence: TGTGCCAGCAGTTACGATCGGGGTGCCTACGAGCAGTACTTC.

The chain employs TRBV30 and TRBJ2-7; 8 positions agree with TRBD2. Per the germline V gene, CDR1 is GTSNPN and CDR2 is SVGIG (reference sequence). The CDR3 spans 16 residues. J lost 4 bases, V lost 0 bases, and 11 bases had no gene match. CDR3 bases: TGTGCCTGGAGTGTACCAGCGGGAGTAAAGGGGTACGAGCAGTACTTC. Residues: CAWSVPAGVKGYEQYF.

The V call is TRBV30, the J call TRBJ2-7, with D tentatively TRBD2 (5 bases). CDR1 and CDR2 (germline): GTSNPN, SVGIG (reference sequence). The CDR3 spans 11 residues. V was trimmed by 5 bases and J by 3 bases, leaving 8 bases between them. CDR3: CAWGELYEQYF. CDR3 DNA sequence: TGTGCCTGGGGGGAGCTCTACGAGCAGTACTTC.

This sequence joins TRBV7-9 and TRBJ1-1; D unresolved. The germline CDR1 and CDR2 sequences are SEHNR and FQNEAQ (reference sequence). CDR3 size: 13 residues. Trimming shortened V by 5 bases and J by 2 bases, and 9 bases separated the two germline ends. The CDR3 DNA follows: TGTGCCAGCAGCCGCGTGGTTAACACTGAAGCTTTCTTT. Translation: CASSRVVNTEAFF. The variable domain in full, with the rest retrieved from reference TRBV7-9 and TRBJ1-1, is DTGVSQNPRHKITKRGQNVTFRCDPISEHNRLYWYRQTLGQGPEFLTYFQNEAQLEKSRLLSDRFSAERPKGSFSTLEIQRTEQGDSAMYLCASSRVVNTEAFFGQGTRLTVV.

The genes are TRBV2 and TRBJ2-2; D not resolved. The CDR3 runs 12 residues. Trimming cost V 6 bases and J 6 bases, with 8 bases left between them. Germline assignment: CDR1 SNHLY and CDR2 FYNNEI. The CDR3 DNA sequence: TGTGCCAGCAGCCCGGTAGCCGGGGAGCTGTTTTTT. Translation: CASSPVAGELFF. Looking up the rest from reference TRBV2 and TRBJ2-2 gives the full variable domain: EPEVTQTPSHQVTQMGQEVILRCVPISNHLYFYWYRQILGQKVEFLVSFYNNEISEKSEIFDDQFSVERPDGSNFTLKIRSTKLEDSAMYFCASSPVAGELFFGEGSRLTVL.

This chain joins TRBV29-1 and TRBJ2-7, with D possibly matching TRBD2 (6 bases). The CDR3 extends over 13 amino acids. Trimming stripped 7 bases from V and 5 bases from J, with 18 bases between. Per the germline V gene, CDR1 is SQVTM and CDR2 is ANQGSEA. The CDR3 DNA reads as TGCAGCGGGGGTACTAGCTTCCTCAACGAGCAGTACTTC. Translated, it gives CSGGTSFLNEQYF.

This chain joins TRBV28 and TRBJ1-5; no reliable D call. Germline loops: CDR1 MDHEN, CDR2 SYDVKM. V dropped 6 bases and J dropped 4 bases, with 19 bases sitting between them. The CDR3 is 16 residues long. The CDR3 coding sequence is TGTGCCAGCAGCCCTCCGGCGGGAGAAAGAAATCAGCCCCAGCATTTT. Protein: CASSPPAGERNQPQHF.

The rearrangement uses TRBV28 and TRBJ2-7, with TRBD2 as a possible D gene (6 bases). The CDR3 spans 13 residues. The ends were cut back, 8 bases at V and 6 bases at J, with 17 bases in the middle. Germline lookup yields CDR1 MDHEN and CDR2 SYDVKM. CDR3 in DNA: TGTGCCAGCGCGTTAGTGGGGCGGGGCGAGCAGTACTTC. It specifies CASALVGRGEQYF.

The rearrangement uses TRBV4-2 and TRBJ2-1; D unresolved. The CDR3 covers 13 residues. Germline V gives CDR1 LGHNA, CDR2 YNFKEQ. V was shortened by 2 bases and J by 9 bases, with 11 bases between the two germline ends. The CDR3 is CASSQTADSEQFF. Written as DNA, the CDR3 is TGTGCCAGCAGCCAAACCGCGGATAGTGAGCAGTTCTTC.

The V call is TRBV7-8, the J call TRBJ2-5; 10 bases are a match to TRBD2. The CDR3 has 16 residues. V shed 5 bases, J shed 5 bases, and the junction held 11 bases outside the gene matches. In germline, CDR1 is SGHVS, CDR2 FQNEAQ. CDR3 sequence: CASSPLAGGFGETQYF. Written as DNA, the CDR3 is TGTGCCAGCAGCCCATTAGCGGGAGGATTCGGGGAGACCCAGTACTTC.

The rearrangement joins TRBV28 to TRBJ2-3; 7 bases match TRBD1. The CDR3 totals 13 residues. Germline V gene data show CDR1 as MDHEN and CDR2 as SYDVKM. With 6 bases clipped from V and 4 bases from J, the junction kept 4 bases outside the gene matches. CDR3 nucleotides: TGTGCCAGCAGAAGTACAGGGGCAGATACGCAGTATTTT. Amino acids: CASRSTGADTQYF.

The genes are TRBV13 and TRBJ2-1; 7 positions agree with TRBD2. The trim removed 3 bases at V and 4 bases at J, leaving 3 bases unmatched. The germline V gene encodes CDR1 PRHDT and CDR2 FYEKMQ (reference sequence). The CDR3 sequence is 14 residues long. The DNA for the CDR3 is TGTGCCAGCAGCTTTAGCGGGCGTTACAATGAGCAGTTCTTC. Protein: CASSFSGRYNEQFF.

This clone was observed once. This chain joins TRBV7-9 and TRBJ2-1; 8 nucleotides align to TRBD2. CDR1 is SEHNR, CDR2 FQNEAQ, per germline (reference sequence). CDR3 length: 18 residues. V gave up 1 base and J gave up 4 bases; unmatched junction bases: 12. CDR3 bases: TGTGCCAGCAGCTTAGATCCCTTAGCGGGACCACAGTACAATGAGCAGTTCTTC. It codes for CASSLDPLAGPQYNEQFF.

The rearrangement uses TRBV29-1 and TRBJ2-5, with 8 bases fitting TRBD2. The J call could be wrong; TRBJ2-7 is a better fit for the DNA end. The CDR3 consists of 14 residues. Per the germline V gene, CDR1 is SQVTM and CDR2 is ANQGSEA. The CDR3 sequence is CSVSSGGTSYEQYF. CDR3 DNA: TGCAGCGTTAGCAGCGGGGGAACCTCCTACGAGCAGTACTTC.

The chain joins TRBV10-3 to TRBJ1-2, with 8 positions matching TRBD1. The germline CDR1 and CDR2 sequences are ENHRY and SYGVKD. CDR3 length equals 15 residues. The V gene end was trimmed by 4 bases and the J gene end by 5 bases; junction bases not matched to a gene: 9. Written as DNA, the CDR3 is TGTGCCATCAGTGGTTCACCGACAGGGGAGTATGGCTACACCTTC. This translates into CAISGSPTGEYGYTF.

The CDR3 protein is CASSSRSSYNEQFF. The CDR3 region has the DNA TGTGCCAGCAGTTCCCGGAGCTCCTACAATGAGCAGTTCTTC. This chain links TRBV6-1 with TRBJ2-1; D remains unclear. Per the germline V gene, CDR1 is MNHNS and CDR2 is SASEGT. This CDR3 has 14 residues. V was clipped by 5 bases and J by 0 bases, with 8 bases between them.

This rearrangement joins TRBV30 to TRBJ2-5; 7 bases agree with TRBD2. The J call may be in error: the DNA end matches TRBJ2-7 better. Germline CDR1 is GTSNPN and CDR2 is SVGIG (reference sequence). CDR3 length: 15 amino acids. CDR3 sequence: CAVNPFGRSGHEQYF. For the CDR3, the DNA is TGTGCCGTGAACCCATTCGGGAGGAGCGGTCACGAGCAGTACTTC.

The CDR3 nucleotides are TGTGCCAGCAGGGGACAGGGGGTGTACGAGCAGTACTTC. Protein product: CASRGQGVYEQYF. The chain is built from TRBV7-2 and TRBJ2-7; 11 bases match TRBD1. With 6 bases clipped from V and 4 bases from J, the junction kept 2 bases outside the gene matches. This CDR3 has 13 residues. Per germline, CDR1 SGHTA and CDR2 FQGNSA. Complete variable domain (other parts from reference TRBV7-2 and TRBJ2-7): GAGVSQSPSNKVTEKGKDVELRCDPISGHTALYWYRQSLGQGLEFLIYFQGNSAPDKSGLPSDRFSAERTGGSVSTLTIQRTQQEDSAVYLCASRGQGVYEQYFGPGTRLTVT.

The chain has TRBV29-1 and TRBJ1-2, with 11 bases fitting TRBD1. The ends lost 5 bases at V and 0 bases at J; junction bases unmatched: 2. This CDR3 has 14 residues. The germline CDR1 and CDR2 sequences are SQVTM and ANQGSEA. CDR3 nucleotide sequence: TGCAGCGTTCGGACAGGGGGCTCTAACTATGGCTACACCTTC. Translation gives CSVRTGGSNYGYTF.

This clone was detected only a few times. The rearrangement links TRBV6-5 to TRBJ2-7, with TRBD2 matching over 7 bases. This CDR3 region has 14 residues. Germline trimming cut 5 bases from V and 2 bases from J; bases unmatched to any gene: 6. Germline V gene sequence: CDR1 MNHEY, CDR2 SVGAGI. The CDR3 DNA reads TGTGCCAGCAGTCCCCGGGGAGGGACCTACGAGCAGTACTTC. It encodes CASSPRGGTYEQYF.

This clone has only a few counts. The CDR3 DNA reads as TGTGCCAGCAGTATCGGGACAGTGGGCTACGAGCAGTACTTC. Its translation is CASSIGTVGYEQYF. The chain uses TRBV28 and TRBJ2-7, with 7 bases matching TRBD1. This CDR3 comprises 14 residues. With 5 bases clipped from V and 3 bases from J, the junction kept 7 bases outside the gene matches. The V gene's germline CDR1 is MDHEN and CDR2 SYDVKM.

The chain joins TRBV9 to TRBJ2-7; TRBD2 agrees at 9 bases. With 4 bases clipped from V and 0 bases from J, the junction kept 5 bases outside the gene matches. CDR1 and CDR2 (germline): SGDLS, YYNGEE. This CDR3 is 15 amino acids long. The CDR3 sequence is CASSPTSGPSYEQYF. CDR3 DNA: TGTGCCAGCAGCCCGACTAGCGGCCCCTCCTACGAGCAGTACTTC.

The chain joins TRBV6-1 to TRBJ2-1; 11 nucleotides match TRBD2. Looked up from germline, CDR1 is MNHNS and CDR2 is SASEGT. The CDR3 sequence is 14 residues long. With V trimmed by 4 bases and J by 9 bases, 5 bases remained unmatched. The CDR3 DNA sequence: TGTGCCAGCAGTGTAGCGGGAGGGTTTGGTGAGCAGTTCTTC. Amino acid sequence: CASSVAGGFGEQFF.

The chain employs TRBV9 and TRBJ2-3; D is perhaps TRBD2 (5 bases). Germline CDR1 is SGDLS and CDR2 is YYNGEE. V dropped 1 base and J dropped 4 bases, with 22 bases sitting between them. This CDR3 spans 18 amino acids. CDR3 in amino acids: CASSVRRMGLATPDTQYF. The CDR3, as DNA: TGTGCCAGCAGCGTACGGCGTATGGGCCTAGCCACCCCAGATACGCAGTATTTT.